The 28 T cell receptor beta chains given below trace back to one sample, sequenced in a study of T cells in Graves' hyperthyroidism and ophthalmopathy. Template material for amplifying TCR beta CDR3 regions consisted of RNA transcripts. The HTBI primer set drove a first-round RT-PCR of the TCR CDR3. A single record per CDR3 protein comes from TCRdb applying MiXCR to the multiplex PCR reads. Seen here are around 350,000 distinct CDR3 sequences, about 14% observed once, and the top ten hold 15% to 20%. Sequenced sample: blood. The receptors stem from a woman younger than 45 with Graves' ophthalmopathy.

This clonotype has only a few counts. This chain joins TRBV20-1 and TRBJ1-5; 7 positions agree with TRBD1. Germline V gives CDR1 DFQATT, CDR2 SNEGSKA (reference sequence). J was trimmed by 0 bases and V by 6 bases; bases with no gene match: 11. The CDR3 consists of 16 residues. This CDR3 is CSAAPGQKYSNQPQHF. In nucleotides, the CDR3 is TGCAGTGCCGCACCGGGACAGAAGTATAGCAATCAGCCCCAGCATTTT.

This clonotype has ten or more counts. The chain employs TRBV20-1 and TRBJ2-3; D not resolved. CDR1 and CDR2 (germline): DFQATT, SNEGSKA (reference sequence). This CDR3 region has 13 residues. V was cut by 3 bases and J by 0 bases, with 7 bases left in between. The CDR3 protein is CSARVPSTDTQYF. CDR3 in DNA: TGCAGTGCTAGGGTCCCAAGCACAGATACGCAGTATTTT.

In its sample, this clonotype was seen many times. V usage is TRBV28 and J usage is TRBJ1-6; 7 bases map to TRBD1. CDR1 and CDR2 from the germline V gene are MDHEN and SYDVKM. J was trimmed by 7 bases and V by 4 bases; bases with no gene match: 7. The CDR3 has 15 residues. The CDR3 loop is CASSSPGQMNSPLHF. The CDR3 bases are TGTGCCAGCAGTTCTCCGGGACAGATGAATTCACCCCTCCACTTT.

There are many counts of this clonotype. In DNA, the CDR3 is TGTGCCAGCAGTTTCACCACCGGGACAGGGGACCACGAGCAGTACTTC. Encoded protein: CASSFTTGTGDHEQYF. The V gene is TRBV3-1, the J gene TRBJ2-7; 10 bases match TRBD1. The germline gives CDR1 LGHDT, CDR2 YNNKEL (reference sequence). Losses at the gene ends were 6 bases for V and 5 bases for J; bases not matched to a gene: 13. The CDR3 has 16 residues.

The count of this clonotype is one. The chain couples TRBV19 to TRBJ1-3; perhaps TRBD1 as D (6 bases). Germline assignment: CDR1 LNHDA and CDR2 SQIVND (reference sequence). Between the trimmed V and J ends, which lost 8 bases and 0 bases, there was a span of 20 bases. The CDR3 has 17 amino acids. Here the CDR3 DNA reads TGTGCCAGTGGACACAGGGTGTCCGACGTCTCTGGAAACACCATATATTTT. Translating gives CASGHRVSDVSGNTIYF. Combining the CDR3 with reference TRBV19 and TRBJ1-3 gives the whole variable domain DGGITQSPKYLFRKEGQNVTLSCEQNLNHDAMYWYRQDPGQGLRLIYYSQIVNDFQKGDIAEGYSVSREKKESFPLTVTSAQKNPTAFYLCASGHRVSDVSGNTIYFGEGSWLTVV.

This chain joins TRBV6-1 and TRBJ1-5, with D hard to call. CDR3 length: 15 residues. Germline assignment: CDR1 MNHNS and CDR2 SASEGT. Deletions cut 4 bases from V and 0 bases from J, with 10 bases between. The CDR3 DNA reads as TGTGCCAGCAGTGTAGGCAGTTATAGCAATCAGCCCCAGCATTTT. Residues: CASSVGSYSNQPQHF.

This clonotype was detected ten times or more. This sequence joins TRBV6-1 and TRBJ1-6; 9 bases are shared with TRBD1. The CDR3 is 15 residues long. V shed 6 bases and J 8 bases; nucleotides not matched to a gene: 8. Germline V gene sequence: CDR1 MNHNS, CDR2 SASEGT. CDR3 bases: TGTGCCAGCAGGGAGAGACAGGGGGGCGATTCACCCCTCCACTTT. This sequence encodes CASRERQGGDSPLHF.

In its sample, this clonotype was seen many times. V usage is TRBV11-2 and J usage is TRBJ2-2; maybe TRBD2 (7 bases). The CDR3 totals 13 residues. Trimming stripped 8 bases from V and 6 bases from J, with 13 bases between. Germline-derived CDR1 and CDR2 are SGHAT and FQNNGV. DNA of the CDR3: TGTGCCAGCGAGGGGGGGGCGGCCGGGGAGCTGTTTTTT. Translating it yields CASEGGAAGELFF.

V is TRBV7-2 and J is TRBJ2-1; 15 positions agree with TRBD2. Per germline, CDR1 SGHTA and CDR2 FQGNSA. With V trimmed by 5 bases and J by 4 bases, 9 bases remained unmatched. The CDR3 is 18 residues long. Here the CDR3 reads CASSNWTSGGAWYNEQFF. Here the CDR3 DNA reads TGTGCCAGCAGCAACTGGACTAGCGGGGGGGCCTGGTACAATGAGCAGTTCTTC.

The CDR3 region has the DNA TGTGCCACCAGCAGAGGGTTCCGTCCAGAGACCCAGTACTTC. Protein product: CATSRGFRPETQYF. The chain employs TRBV15 and TRBJ2-5; no clear D gene. V was shortened by 1 base and J by 4 bases, with 10 bases between the two germline ends. This CDR3 contains 14 residues. Per the germline V gene, CDR1 is LNHNV and CDR2 is YYDKDF (reference sequence).

V and J are TRBV6-2 or TRBV6-3 and TRBJ1-5; D not resolved. CDR1 MNHEY and CDR2 SVGEGT come from the germline V gene. The CDR3 runs 14 residues. V shed 5 bases and J shed 0 bases, with 8 bases lying between them. The CDR3 spells CASSITNSNQPQHF. CDR3 bases: TGTGCCAGCAGTATAACTAATAGCAATCAGCCCCAGCATTTT.

This clonotype was observed at least ten times. This chain uses TRBV6-1 with TRBJ1-4; 7 bases are shared with TRBD1. This CDR3 has 15 amino acids. Germline values: CDR1 MNHNS, CDR2 SASEGT. Trimming at V came to 2 bases and at J to 8 bases, leaving 8 bases not matched to a gene. CDR3 DNA sequence: TGTGCCAGCAGTGAACTCGCAGGGGGTGGCGAAAAACTGTTTTTT. Residues: CASSELAGGGEKLFF.

This clonotype was seen a few times. The V gene is TRBV5-6, the J gene TRBJ1-2; D might be TRBD1 (6 bases). V lost 0 bases, J lost 4 bases, and 19 bases lay in between. This CDR3 comprises 17 residues. CDR1 and CDR2 (germline): SGHDT, YYEEEE. CDR3 loop: CASSLARQVVEVYGYTF. In DNA form, the CDR3 reads TGTGCCAGCAGCTTGGCCCGACAGGTTGTAGAGGTCTATGGCTACACCTTC.

This clonotype has more than one count but fewer than ten. V is TRBV4-1 and J is TRBJ1-2; 8 bases agree with TRBD1. The trim removed 4 bases at V and 5 bases at J, leaving 9 bases unmatched. The CDR3 extends over 15 amino acids. CDR1 and CDR2 from the germline V gene are MGHRA and YSYEKL. The CDR3 DNA follows: TGCGCCAGCAGCCCAACGACAGGGGACCCATATGGCTACACCTTC. It translates to CASSPTTGDPYGYTF.

This clonotype showed up many times. The chain joins TRBV28 to TRBJ2-7; D remains ambiguous. CDR3 length: 12 amino acids. CDR1 and CDR2 (germline): MDHEN, SYDVKM. Trimming shortened V by 5 bases and J by 8 bases, and 13 bases separated the two germline ends. In nucleotides, the CDR3 is TGTGCCAGCAGTCCACACAATGCGCAGCAGTACTTC. Translation gives CASSPHNAQQYF.

This clonotype was seen ten or more times. The V gene is TRBV5-1, the J gene TRBJ2-1; D is perhaps TRBD1 (5 bases). The germline gives CDR1 SGHRS, CDR2 YFSETQ. The CDR3 contains 14 residues. Trimming left V 0 bases short and J 7 bases short, with 11 bases between. CDR3 DNA: TGCGCCAGCAGCTTGGTGGGGCAGAGGAATGAGCAGTTCTTC. This encodes CASSLVGQRNEQFF.

This clonotype was counted at least ten times. An end of the junction differs from the germline gene, which may be a read error. V gene TRBV7-7 combines with J gene TRBJ2-1; TRBD1 or TRBD2 may be the D gene (6 bases each). CDR1 SSHAT and CDR2 FNYEAQ come from the germline V gene (reference sequence). This CDR3 region has 15 residues. The CDR3 region is CASSLAGEAYNEQFF. For the CDR3, the DNA is TGTGCTAGCAGCTTAGCAGGGGAGGCCTACAATGAGCAGTTCTTC.

This clonotype has more than one count but fewer than ten. This rearrangement joins TRBV20-1 to TRBJ1-6; no reliable D call. This CDR3 contains 16 residues. V shed 1 base and J shed 6 bases, with 16 bases lying between them. Germline CDR1 is DFQATT and CDR2 is SNEGSKA (reference sequence). The CDR3: CSARVARAQFNSPLHF. For the CDR3, the DNA is TGCAGTGCTAGAGTAGCCCGGGCCCAGTTTAATTCACCCCTCCACTTT.

The genes are TRBV6-1 and TRBJ1-2; 10 nucleotides agree with TRBD1. Germline V lookup: CDR1 MNHNS, CDR2 SASEGT. This CDR3 spans 14 amino acids. V was pared by 6 bases and J by 8 bases, with 9 bases of the junction left unmatched. This chain's CDR3 is CASSSSDRGGGYTF. CDR3 nucleotides: TGTGCCAGCAGCTCGTCGGACAGGGGGGGAGGCTACACCTTC.

Regarding this clonotype: Mismatch with germline at one junction end may stem from a read error. The chain recombines TRBV14 with TRBJ1-2; possibly TRBD1 for D (5 bases). Germline CDR1 is SGHDN and CDR2 is FVKESK. The CDR3 length is 11 residues. As DNA, the CDR3 is TGTGCCTGCAGTAGGGGATTAGGCTACACCTTC. Translating gives CACSRGLGYTF.

At least ten counts were recorded for this clonotype. Mismatch with germline at one junction end may stem from a read error. V usage is TRBV5-1 and J usage is TRBJ1-1; 7 bases fit TRBD1. This CDR3 contains 14 residues. Germline CDR1 SGHRS, CDR2 YFSETQ. CDR3 bases: TGTGCCAGCAGTCCAGGGACAGCGAACACTGAAGCTTTCTTT. Its translation: CASSPGTANTEAFF.

This clonotype was observed many times. V and J are TRBV20-1 and TRBJ1-1; possible D gene TRBD1, 6 bases. Germline loops: CDR1 DFQATT, CDR2 SNEGSKA (reference sequence). Trimming stripped 3 bases from V and 5 bases from J, with 10 bases between. CDR3 length equals 12 residues. Written as DNA, the CDR3 is TGCAGTGCTAGTTACAGGGCTACTGAAGCTTTCTTT. Translation: CSASYRATEAFF.

V gene TRBV7-9 combines with J gene TRBJ1-6, with D perhaps TRBD1 (5 bases). This CDR3 region has 17 residues. Trimming left V 4 bases short and J 5 bases short, with 18 bases between. Germline CDR1 reads SEHNR; CDR2 reads FQNEAQ (reference sequence). The CDR3 DNA reads TGTGCCAGCAGCTCAATAATGGCGGGACGGAATAATTCACCCCTCCACTTT. The encoded protein is CASSSIMAGRNNSPLHF.

The chain has TRBV28 and TRBJ1-6; weak D call: TRBD1 (6 bases). Trimming stripped 6 bases from V and 14 bases from J, with 20 bases between. Germline CDR1 MDHEN, CDR2 SYDVKM. CDR3 length: 14 amino acids. The CDR3 region has the DNA TGTGCCAGCAGGTACAGGGAGCGTATGGCGGCCCTCCACTTT. This translates into CASRYRERMAALHF.

This clonotype was detected many times. This chain links TRBV18 with TRBJ2-7; no reliable D call. CDR3 length: 13 residues. CDR1 and CDR2 (germline): KGHSH, LQKENI. Trimming shortened V by 3 bases and J by 3 bases, and 9 bases separated the two germline ends. For the CDR3, the DNA is TGTGCCAGCTCACCGGACCAGTTCTACGAGCAGTACTTC. Its protein product is CASSPDQFYEQYF. The whole variable domain, remainder taken from reference TRBV18 and TRBJ2-7, is NAGVMQNPRHLVRRRGQEARLRCSPMKGHSHVYWYRQLPEEGLKFMVYLQKENIIDESGMPKERFSAEFPKEGPSILRIQQVVRGDSAAYFCASSPDQFYEQYFGPGTRLTVT.

This chain links TRBV9 with TRBJ2-3, with 13 nucleotides matching TRBD2. The CDR3 length is 18 residues. J gave up 3 bases and V 4 bases, and 11 bases lay outside the gene matches. Per the germline V gene, CDR1 is SGDLS and CDR2 is YYNGEE. The CDR3 region is CASSHGLAGESETDTQYF. In DNA, the CDR3 is TGTGCCAGCAGCCACGGACTAGCGGGGGAATCGGAGACAGATACGCAGTATTTT.

This clonotype was seen ten or more times. The chain uses TRBV3-1 and TRBJ2-7; no clear D gene. Trimming cost V 4 bases and J 7 bases, with 17 bases left between them. This CDR3 region has 14 residues. Germline-derived CDR1 and CDR2 are LGHDT and YNNKEL (reference sequence). In DNA form, the CDR3 reads TGTGCCAGCAGCCCAAGAGTAGGAGACGGGGAGCAGTACTTC. Translated: CASSPRVGDGEQYF.

V usage is TRBV2 and J usage is TRBJ1-5, with D perhaps matching TRBD1 (5 bases). This CDR3 is built from 15 residues. V was clipped by 5 bases and J by 6 bases, with 17 bases between them. From germline, CDR1 is SNHLY and CDR2 FYNNEI. The CDR3 is CASSYMSGVGQPQHF. The CDR3 DNA reads TGTGCCAGCAGTTACATGTCGGGGGTGGGTCAGCCCCAGCATTTT.